The entry below gives a single T cell receptor beta chain sequence along with its context. This entry belongs to a study of technical replicates of blood from several donors. V lost 6 bases and J lost 3; bases outside the gene matches: 8. The CDR3 totals 15 residues. Germline V gene data show CDR1 as LNHDA and CDR2 as SQIVND (reference sequence). The table came from immunoSEQ multiplex PCR; TCRdb's copy has only in-frame clones and leaves some out. The sample yields about 88,000 clones, around 94% seen once. The rearrangement joins TRBV19 to TRBJ2-3, with TRBD1 matching over 8 bases. The sequence was collected from a human donor in good health. Specimen: T cells isolated from PBMCs. The CDR3 sequence is CASSPTGERTDTQYF. The CDR3 coding sequence is TGTGCCAGTAGCCCGACAGGGGAGCGAACAGATACGCAGTATTTT.